The 32 T cell receptor beta chains below come from one sample, sequenced in a study of OX40 agonist ivuxolimab in advanced cancers. The method was immunoSEQ multiplex PCR; TCRdb's version includes in-frame clones alone and lacks a portion of them. The sample comprises about 35,000 clones, about four fifths of which are singletons, and over 1.5% rests with the top ten. Source: CD4+ or CD8+ T cells sorted from blood, taken in a trial of the OX40 agonist ivuxolimab. Receptor source: an adult with an advanced solid tumor such as melanoma, head and neck, liver or kidney cancer.

The chain recombines TRBV27 with TRBJ1-4; D gene ambiguous. The CDR3 consists of 15 residues. V lost 3 bases and J lost 0, with 8 bases in between. Germline-derived CDR1 and CDR2 are MNHEY and SMNVEV (reference sequence). The CDR3 protein is CASSFRSSTNEKLFF. CDR3 sequence (DNA): TGTGCCAGCAGTTTCAGGAGTTCAACTAATGAAAAACTGTTTTTT.

V is TRBV5-5 and J is TRBJ2-1, with 10 positions matching TRBD2. The CDR3 sequence is 15 residues long. Looked up from germline, CDR1 is SGHKS and CDR2 is YYEKEE (reference sequence). Trimming at V came to 4 bases and at J to 7 bases, leaving 8 bases not matched to a gene. CDR3 residues: CASSISSGSWNEQFF. The CDR3 coding sequence is TGTGCCAGCAGCATCTCTAGCGGGAGTTGGAATGAGCAGTTCTTC.

This chain joins TRBV6-5 and TRBJ2-6; D may be TRBD1 (7 bases). Germline V lookup: CDR1 MNHEY, CDR2 SVGAGI. Trimming stripped 10 bases from V and 1 base from J, with 14 bases between. The CDR3 loop spans 15 amino acids. CDR3 sequence: CATQGGRSGANVLTF. CDR3 nucleotides: TGTGCCACCCAGGGGGGTAGATCTGGGGCCAACGTCCTGACTTTC.

The table lists this clone with a few counts. V gene TRBV7-9 combines with J gene TRBJ2-7, with 8 nucleotides matching TRBD1. Looked up from germline, CDR1 is SEHNR and CDR2 is FQNEAQ (reference sequence). The CDR3 is 11 amino acids. Losses at the gene ends were 2 bases for V and 11 bases for J; bases not matched to a gene: 2. As DNA, the CDR3 is TGTGCCAGCAGCTTACGGGACAGGAAGTACTTC. Translating gives CASSLRDRKYF.

The chain employs TRBV5-4 and TRBJ2-4; D possibly corresponds to TRBD1 (7 bases). CDR1 is SGHNT and CDR2 is YYREEE in the germline V gene (reference sequence). This CDR3 is built from 14 residues. The V end lost 4 bases, the J end lost 5 bases, and 13 bases lay between the germline ends. CDR3 amino acids: CASSQGGHQNIQYF. As DNA, the CDR3 is TGTGCCAGCAGCCAGGGGGGACACCAAAACATTCAGTACTTC.

This chain links TRBV7-9 with TRBJ1-2, with 9 bases identical to TRBD1. The CDR3 runs 14 residues. Trimming took 2 bases from V and 7 from J; bases not matched to a gene: 5. CDR1 is SEHNR and CDR2 is FQNEAQ in the germline V gene (reference sequence). The CDR3 loop is CASSLKQGAAGYTF. DNA for the CDR3: TGTGCCAGCAGCTTAAAACAGGGGGCGGCTGGCTACACCTTC.

The genes are TRBV7-8 and TRBJ2-6; perhaps D is TRBD1 or TRBD2 (6 bases each). The CDR3 runs to 19 residues. The germline gives CDR1 SGHVS, CDR2 FQNEAQ. Between the trimmed V and J ends, which lost 2 bases and 3 bases, there was a span of 20 bases. CDR3: CASSLRGDGITSGANVLTF. As DNA, the CDR3 is TGTGCCAGCAGCTTAAGGGGGGACGGGATTACTAGTGGGGCCAACGTCCTGACTTTC.

This clone was picked up one time. The V and J genes are TRBV11-2 and TRBJ2-1; 8 nucleotides agree with TRBD2. Per germline, CDR1 SGHAT and CDR2 FQNNGV. The CDR3 sequence is 16 residues long. Trimming at V came to 4 bases and at J to 0 bases, leaving 5 bases not matched to a gene. The CDR3 reads CASSSLSGGSYNEQFF. The CDR3 DNA reads TGTGCCAGCAGCTCATTAAGCGGGGGCTCCTACAATGAGCAGTTCTTC.

The genes are TRBV18 and TRBJ2-1; TRBD1 matches at 7 bases. Losses at the gene ends were 6 bases for V and 4 bases for J; bases not matched to a gene: 12. The CDR3 consists of 16 residues. CDR1 and CDR2 from the germline V gene are KGHSH and LQKENI. CDR3 coding DNA: TGTGCCAGCTCGGCACTTTCCGGGACAGCTTACAATGAGCAGTTCTTC. Translation: CASSALSGTAYNEQFF. Together with reference TRBV18 and TRBJ2-1, the CDR3 gives the full variable domain: NAGVMQNPRHLVRRRGQEARLRCSPMKGHSHVYWYRQLPEEGLKFMVYLQKENIIDESGMPKERFSAEFPKEGPSILRIQQVVRGDSAAYFCASSALSGTAYNEQFFGPGTRLTVL.

This chain links TRBV30 with TRBJ1-1; D unresolved. CDR1 GTSNPN and CDR2 SVGIG come from the germline V gene (reference sequence). Trimming shortened V by 3 bases and J by 3 bases, and 8 bases separated the two germline ends. The CDR3 has 12 amino acids. CDR3 in amino acids: CAWRGSDTEAFF. In DNA form, the CDR3 reads TGTGCCTGGAGGGGGTCGGACACTGAAGCTTTCTTT.

This clone was picked up one time. CDR3 nucleotides: TGTGCCAGCAGCCCGGGACTAAAAGGGGATACGCAGTATTTT. Translation gives CASSPGLKGDTQYF. This rearrangement joins TRBV6-1 to TRBJ2-3; 7 nucleotides match TRBD2. CDR1 is MNHNS, CDR2 SASEGT, per germline. This CDR3 has 14 residues. Trimming at V came to 6 bases and at J to 6 bases, leaving 9 bases not matched to a gene.

The chain is built from TRBV4-2 and TRBJ2-7; maybe TRBD2 (6 bases). V shed 0 bases and J shed 3 bases, with 12 bases lying between them. The CDR3 contains 15 residues. Per germline, CDR1 LGHNA and CDR2 YNFKEQ. The chain's CDR3 is CASSQESGGIYEQYF. The CDR3 nucleotides read TGTGCCAGCAGCCAAGAAAGTGGGGGGATCTACGAGCAGTACTTC.

This clone was counted a few times. This chain links TRBV18 with TRBJ2-3; 9 bases agree with TRBD2. CDR3 length: 17 residues. Germline V gene sequence: CDR1 KGHSH, CDR2 LQKENI. After removal of 3 bases from V and 2 bases from J, the junction contained 9 bases not matched to a gene. In DNA form, the CDR3 reads TGTGCCAGCTCACCGAGCGGGAGCGGGGGGATCACAGATACGCAGTATTTT. It specifies CASSPSGSGGITDTQYF.

The V and J genes are TRBV19 and TRBJ1-1; tentatively, D is TRBD1 (5 bases). Germline CDR1 LNHDA, CDR2 SQIVND (reference sequence). The CDR3 runs to 13 residues. V was cut by 5 bases and J by 1 base, with 8 bases left in between. The CDR3 is CASSADRNTEAFF. In DNA form, the CDR3 reads TGTGCCAGTAGTGCCGACAGGAACACTGAAGCTTTCTTT. The complete variable domain, with remaining parts taken from reference TRBV19 and TRBJ1-1, reads DGGITQSPKYLFRKEGQNVTLSCEQNLNHDAMYWYRQDPGQGLRLIYYSQIVNDFQKGDIAEGYSVSREKKESFPLTVTSAQKNPTAFYLCASSADRNTEAFFGQGTRLTVV.

The V and J genes are TRBV19 and TRBJ1-5, with D possibly matching TRBD1 (6 bases). The germline CDR1 and CDR2 sequences are LNHDA and SQIVND (reference sequence). Trimming removed 1 base at V and 1 base at J, with 14 bases between. The CDR3 runs to 17 residues. CDR3 bases: TGTGCCAGTAGTATAGTGGCAGGGGTAAGAAGCAATCAGCCCCAGCATTTT. This sequence encodes CASSIVAGVRSNQPQHF.

This chain joins TRBV28 and TRBJ1-4; possibly TRBD1 for D (5 bases). The germline CDR1 and CDR2 sequences are MDHEN and SYDVKM. This CDR3 comprises 14 residues. Trimming shortened V by 6 bases and J by 4 bases, and 12 bases separated the two germline ends. CDR3 nucleotide sequence: TGTGCCAGCAGCTCACGACAGTTTAATGAAAAACTGTTTTTT. Its translation is CASSSRQFNEKLFF.

This sequence joins TRBV10-1 and TRBJ2-2; TRBD2 is a possible D gene (5 bases). V was shortened by 3 bases and J by 0 bases, with 11 bases between the two germline ends. The CDR3 consists of 16 residues. CDR1 and CDR2 from the germline V gene are WNHNN and SYGVQD (reference sequence). CDR3 sequence reads: CASSDGGGSNTGELFF. CDR3 DNA sequence: TGCGCCAGCAGTGATGGCGGAGGATCGAACACCGGGGAGCTGTTTTTT.

The rearrangement joins TRBV7-8 to TRBJ1-2, with a weak D call TRBD1 (6 bases). Germline V CDR1 and CDR2: SGHVS, FQNEAQ. The CDR3 spans 14 residues. Trimming left V 5 bases short and J 2 bases short, with 12 bases between. Written as DNA, the CDR3 is TGTGCCAGCAGCCGGACCAGGGGAAACTATGGCTACACCTTC. It translates to CASSRTRGNYGYTF. Full variable domain (rest looked up from reference TRBV7-8 and TRBJ1-2): GAGVSQSPRYKVAKRGQDVALRCDPISGHVSLFWYQQALGQGPEFLTYFQNEAQLDKSGLPSDRFFAERPEGSVSTLKIQRTQQEDSAVYLCASSRTRGNYGYTFGSGTRLTVV.

The chain links TRBV5-1 to TRBJ2-3, with 10 bases lining up with TRBD2. The CDR3 extends over 15 amino acids. With V trimmed by 4 bases and J by 2 bases, 4 bases remained unmatched. Germline V lookup: CDR1 SGHRS, CDR2 YFSETQ. The CDR3 here is CASSTSGVLTDTQYF. The CDR3 nucleotides are TGCGCCAGCAGCACTAGCGGGGTCCTCACAGATACGCAGTATTTT.

With respect to this clone: Different DNA sequences within this sample yield the same CDR3. This rearrangement joins TRBV28 to TRBJ1-1; D is undetermined. Germline lookup yields CDR1 MDHEN and CDR2 SYDVKM. This CDR3 has 12 residues. The germline V and J ends were trimmed by 3 bases and 0 bases, with 2 bases remaining between them. CDR3 protein: CASSLVNTEAFF. The CDR3 DNA reads TGTGCCAGCAGTTTGGTGAACACTGAAGCTTTCTTT.

The CDR3, as DNA: TGCAGCGTGCGCATCACAGCAAGCTCTGGAAACACCATATATTTT. This translates into CSVRITASSGNTIYF. The J gene is TRBJ1-3, the V gene TRBV29-1; D gene unclear. CDR3 length equals 15 residues. Trimming stripped 6 bases from V and 0 bases from J, with 15 bases between. Germline values: CDR1 SQVTM, CDR2 ANQGSEA.

V usage is TRBV27 and J usage is TRBJ2-7, with TRBD2 identical over 10 bases. The V gene end was trimmed by 1 base and the J gene end by 1 base; junction bases not matched to a gene: 10. This CDR3 has 18 amino acids. In germline, CDR1 is MNHEY, CDR2 SMNVEV (reference sequence). As DNA, the CDR3 is TGTGCCAGCAGTTTATTTAGGCCTTTAGCGGGGGGTTCCTACGAGCAGTACTTC. The encoded protein is CASSLFRPLAGGSYEQYF.

This chain uses TRBV7-7 with TRBJ2-2; 9 positions agree with TRBD1. The trim removed 5 bases at V and 1 base at J, leaving 5 bases unmatched. The CDR3 sequence is 16 residues long. Germline CDR1 reads SSHAT; CDR2 reads FNYEAQ (reference sequence). The chain's CDR3 is CASSQPTGGNTGELFF. CDR3 bases: TGTGCCAGCAGCCAGCCGACAGGGGGGAACACCGGGGAGCTGTTTTTT. Together with reference TRBV7-7 and TRBJ2-2, the CDR3 gives the full variable domain: GAGVSQSPRYKVTKRGQDVTLRCDPISSHATLYWYQQALGQGPEFLTYFNYEAQPDKSGLPSDRFSAERPEGSISTLTIQRTEQRDSAMYRCASSQPTGGNTGELFFGEGSRLTVL.

The gene calls are TRBV27 and TRBJ2-7, with D possibly called TRBD1 or TRBD2 (5 bases each). Looked up from germline, CDR1 is MNHEY and CDR2 is SMNVEV (reference sequence). This CDR3 spans 15 amino acids. V lost 9 bases and J lost 5, with 23 bases in between. The CDR3 region is CASRLERGANHEQYF. CDR3 nucleotide sequence: TGTGCCAGTAGACTCGAGAGGGGCGCGAACCACGAGCAGTACTTC.

The chain is built from TRBV5-1 and TRBJ1-3, with TRBD1 matching 7 bases. The CDR3 loop spans 16 amino acids. CDR1 is SGHRS and CDR2 is YFSETQ in the germline V gene. V shed 4 bases, J shed 4 bases, and the junction held 11 bases outside the gene matches. CDR3 amino acids: CASSPIPTGVGNTIYF. The CDR3 DNA reads TGCGCCAGCAGCCCGATTCCAACAGGGGTCGGAAACACCATATATTTT.

This chain connects TRBV7-9 to TRBJ2-5, with D unresolved. The germline V and J ends were trimmed by 1 base and 5 bases, with 11 bases remaining between them. Germline CDR1 is SEHNR and CDR2 is FQNEAQ (reference sequence). This CDR3 is built from 14 residues. As DNA, the CDR3 is TGTGCCAGCAGCTTAGTAGGGCCACGCGAGACCCAGTACTTC. Amino acids: CASSLVGPRETQYF.

This chain uses TRBV5-1 with TRBJ2-5, with D perhaps TRBD1 or TRBD2 (5 bases each). V was shortened by 2 bases and J by 1 base, with 9 bases between the two germline ends. This CDR3 comprises 14 residues. Germline V gene sequence: CDR1 SGHRS, CDR2 YFSETQ. The CDR3 loop reads CASSFDGTQETQYF. CDR3 bases: TGCGCCAGCAGCTTCGACGGGACCCAAGAGACCCAGTACTTC.

The chain has TRBV5-8 and TRBJ2-5, with D uncertain. The germline V gene encodes CDR1 SGHTS and CDR2 YDEGEE. V lost 5 bases, J lost 4 bases, and 3 bases lay in between. CDR3 length: 10 residues. The CDR3 loop is CASRLETQYF. Written as DNA, the CDR3 is TGTGCCAGCAGGCTAGAGACCCAGTACTTC.

V gene TRBV30 combines with J gene TRBJ2-7, with D possibly called TRBD1 or TRBD2 (6 bases each). The CDR3 is made up of 17 amino acids. V lost 4 bases and J 0 bases, leaving 22 bases between the germline ends. Looked up from germline, CDR1 is GTSNPN and CDR2 is SVGIG (reference sequence). CDR3 DNA: TGTGCCTGGACCCGAGGGCTGGGGGGCAGAAGCTCCTACGAGCAGTACTTC. It yields the protein CAWTRGLGGRSSYEQYF.

The chain links TRBV20-1 to TRBJ2-3, with unresolved D. The CDR3 contains 11 residues. Germline CDR1 DFQATT, CDR2 SNEGSKA (reference sequence). With 5 bases removed from V and 6 bases from J, the gap between germline ends came to 9 bases. The CDR3 bases are TGCAGTGCTCCCTTAGTTGATACGCAGTATTTT. Its protein is CSAPLVDTQYF.

The V call is TRBV5-1, the J call TRBJ2-5, with a tentative D call TRBD2 (6 bases). Trimming took 1 base from V and 4 from J, leaving 11 bases between them. This CDR3 spans 14 amino acids. CDR1 and CDR2 (germline): SGHRS, YFSETQ. CDR3 in amino acids: CASSLSSGGETQYF. DNA for the CDR3: TGCGCCAGCAGCTTGAGTTCCGGGGGAGAGACCCAGTACTTC.

V and J are TRBV11-3 and TRBJ2-1; 7 bases align to TRBD1. Germline lookup yields CDR1 SGHNT and CDR2 YENEEA. The CDR3 is 15 amino acids. After removal of 5 bases from V and 5 bases from J, the junction contained 9 bases not matched to a gene. CDR3 sequence (DNA): TGTGCCAGCAGCGTTGAGGGGACAGCAAACAATGAGCAGTTCTTC. Encoded protein: CASSVEGTANNEQFF. The full variable domain, in which reference TRBV11-3 and TRBJ2-1 provide the parts outside the CDR3, is EAGVVQSPRYKIIEKKQPVAFWCNPISGHNTLYWYLQNLGQGPELLIRYENEEAVDDSQLPKDRFSAERLKGVDSTLKIQPAELGDSAVYLCASSVEGTANNEQFFGPGTRLTVL.